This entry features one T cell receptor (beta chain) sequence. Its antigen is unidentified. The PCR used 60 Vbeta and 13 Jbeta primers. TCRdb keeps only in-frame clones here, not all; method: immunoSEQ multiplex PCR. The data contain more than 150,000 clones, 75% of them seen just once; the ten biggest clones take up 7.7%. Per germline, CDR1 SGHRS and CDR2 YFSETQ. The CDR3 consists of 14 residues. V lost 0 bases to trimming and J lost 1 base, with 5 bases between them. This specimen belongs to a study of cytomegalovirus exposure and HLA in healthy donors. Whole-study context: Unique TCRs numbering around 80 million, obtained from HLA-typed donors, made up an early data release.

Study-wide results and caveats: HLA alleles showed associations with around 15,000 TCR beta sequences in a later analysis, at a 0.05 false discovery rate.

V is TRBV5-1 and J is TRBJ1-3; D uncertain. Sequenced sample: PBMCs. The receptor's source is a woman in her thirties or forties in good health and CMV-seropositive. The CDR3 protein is CASSLGGSGNTIYF. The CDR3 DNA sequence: TGCGCCAGCAGCTTGGGAGGGTCTGGAAACACCATATATTTT.